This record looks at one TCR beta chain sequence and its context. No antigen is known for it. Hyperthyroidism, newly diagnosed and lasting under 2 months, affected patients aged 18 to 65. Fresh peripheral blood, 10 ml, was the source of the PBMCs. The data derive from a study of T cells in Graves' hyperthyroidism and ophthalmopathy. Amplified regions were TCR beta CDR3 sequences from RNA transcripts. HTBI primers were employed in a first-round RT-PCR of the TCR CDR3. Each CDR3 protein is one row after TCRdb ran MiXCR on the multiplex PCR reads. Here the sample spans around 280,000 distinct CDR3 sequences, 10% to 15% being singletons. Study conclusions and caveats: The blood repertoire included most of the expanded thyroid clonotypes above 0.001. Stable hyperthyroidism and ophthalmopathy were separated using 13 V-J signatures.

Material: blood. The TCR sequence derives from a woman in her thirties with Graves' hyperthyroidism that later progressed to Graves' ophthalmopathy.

The CDR3 region has the DNA TGTGCCAGTAGTATGAGGGTGACAGTCACCGGGGAGCTGTTTTTT. As protein: CASSMRVTVTGELFF. The chain combines TRBV19 with TRBJ2-2; D possibly matches TRBD1 or TRBD2 (5 bases each). CDR1 is LNHDA, CDR2 SQIVND, per germline (reference sequence). The CDR3 has 15 amino acids. Trimming cost V 3 bases and J 4 bases, with 12 bases left between them.